This paragraph reports one T cell receptor (beta chain). The data derive from a study of T cell repertoires in cytomegalovirus infection. The V gene's germline CDR1 is MDHEN and CDR2 SYDVKM. V was shortened by 1 base and J by 4 bases, with 11 bases between the two germline ends. This CDR3 is 14 amino acids long. MiXCR, run by TCRdb on the reads, gives a single entry per CDR3 protein. The repertoire holds hundreds of thousands of distinct CDR3 sequences, with approximately 34% as singletons. The V call is TRBV28, the J call TRBJ2-7; D gene ambiguous. Sample: PBMCs. The TCR originated in a human donor in good health (CMV status not recorded). Some clones in this sample may be carry-over from other donors' samples. The CDR3: CASSLFGAQYEQYF. CDR3 nucleotides: TGTGCCAGCAGTTTATTTGGCGCGCAGTACGAGCAGTACTTC.